Presented here are 20 T cell receptor beta chains from one specimen sequenced in a study of blood T cells in healthy people across ages (dated by TCRdb to between 2014 and 2017). The receptor library was made with 5' RACE. This sample was sequenced with an Illumina HiSeq 2500. The second PCR ran for roughly 7 to 12 cycles and used a J-beta primer mix along with a sample-barcoded 5' primer. The raw public data were reprocessed by TCRdb itself: fastp quality trimming at Q25, MiXCR clonotype calling, in-frame beta chains only. Under each unique CDR3 protein, matching rows form one entry showing the most common genes and DNA. In this sample the table shows about 1.4 million distinct CDR3 sequences, approximately 59% of which occur a single time. The top ten hold 5% to 7% of the sample. Sequenced: blood. All receptors come from a man between 18 and 29 years old in good health.

The genes are TRBV21-1 and TRBJ2-1; TRBD1, as called in the table, went unchecked against the DNA. TRBV21-1 is a listed pseudogene. The CDR3 is 18 amino acids. CDR3 residues: CASSKAKIGQSDDNEQFF. The CDR3, as DNA: TGTGCCAGCAGCAAAGCGAAAATCGGACAGTCGGATGACAATGAGCAGTTCTTC.

The chain has TRBV5-1 and TRBJ1-2; TRBD1 might be the D (5 bases). From germline, CDR1 is SGHRS and CDR2 YFSETQ. V lost 4 bases and J 3 bases, leaving 19 bases between the germline ends. This CDR3 contains 16 residues. The CDR3 region is CASSPGLLWSDYGYTF. The CDR3 DNA sequence: TGCGCCAGCAGCCCGGGACTTCTCTGGTCGGACTATGGCTACACCTTC.

V usage is TRBV20-1 and J usage is TRBJ2-5; 7 positions agree with TRBD1. The J call could be wrong; TRBJ2-7 is a better fit for the DNA end. The CDR3 runs 10 residues. Germline CDR1 reads DFQATT; CDR2 reads SNEGSKA (reference sequence). CDR3 in DNA: TGCAGTGCTAACAGGGGCGAGCAGTACTTC. Residues: CSANRGEQYF.

V usage is TRBV29-1 and J usage is TRBJ2-1, with D possibly being TRBD1 (5 bases). Germline V gene lookup returns CDR1 SQVTM and CDR2 ANQGSEA. The CDR3 covers 14 residues. V was trimmed by 4 bases and J by 7 bases, leaving 17 bases between them. CDR3 DNA: TGCAGCGTTGCCCCGGCAGGGTCGGAGAATGAGCAGTTCTTC. Amino acid sequence: CSVAPAGSENEQFF.

V gene TRBV4-1 combines with J gene TRBJ2-7; TRBD1 might be the D (6 bases). Germline V gene sequence: CDR1 MGHRA, CDR2 YSYEKL. The CDR3 has 17 residues. Trimming took off 1 base at V and 0 bases at J, with 16 bases between the two ends. The CDR3 region is CASSQVETGLSSYEQYF. The CDR3 DNA sequence: TGCGCCAGCAGCCAAGTGGAGACAGGCCTAAGCTCCTACGAGCAGTACTTC.

About this clonotype itself: A junction end diverges from the germline sequence, so it may reflect a read error. The chain has TRBV4-3 and TRBJ2-1; D perhaps matches TRBD2 (5 bases). The CDR3 covers 15 residues. Germline V gene data show CDR1 as LGHNA and CDR2 as YSLEER. CDR3 residues: CASSQDMTGNNGQFF. The DNA of the CDR3 is TGCGCCAGCAGCCAAGATATGACGGGGAACAATGGGCAGTTCTTC.

The J gene is TRBJ1-3, the V gene TRBV20-1; D is ambiguous. Germline CDR1 and CDR2: DFQATT and SNEGSKA (reference sequence). This CDR3 region has 14 residues. Trimming shortened V by 0 bases and J by 2 bases, and 8 bases separated the two germline ends. As DNA, the CDR3 is TGCAGTGCTAGAGATGGCAGAGCTGGAAACACCATATATTTT. This sequence encodes CSARDGRAGNTIYF.

The rearrangement links TRBV29-1 to TRBJ1-1, with D hard to call. The V end was cut by 5 bases, the J end by 1 base, with 5 bases between. CDR3 size: 11 residues. Germline CDR1 SQVTM, CDR2 ANQGSEA. In DNA, the CDR3 is TGCAGCGTTCGGGAGAACACTGAAGCTTTCTTT. Translated: CSVRENTEAFF. Variable domain in full (rest from reference TRBV29-1 and TRBJ1-1): SAVISQKPSRDICQRGTSLTIQCQVDSQVTMMFWYRQQPGQSLTLIATANQGSEATYESGFVIDKFPISRPNLTFSTLTVSNMSPEDSSIYLCSVRENTEAFFGQGTRLTVV.

The chain couples TRBV6-1 to TRBJ2-3; tentatively, D is TRBD1 (6 bases). The CDR3 spans 16 residues. CDR1 and CDR2 from the germline V gene are MNHNS and SASEGT. The germline V and J ends were trimmed by 1 base and 2 bases, with 13 bases remaining between them. The CDR3 DNA is TGTGCCAGCAGTGAAGGGTGGGGGCGGGTCACAGATACGCAGTATTTT. It specifies CASSEGWGRVTDTQYF.

This chain connects TRBV7-6 to TRBJ2-5; TRBD2 is a possible D gene (7 bases). The CDR3 spans 15 residues. CDR1 is SGHVS, CDR2 FNYEAQ, per germline. The ends were cut back, 3 bases at V and 5 bases at J, with 16 bases in the middle. CDR3 coding DNA: TGTGCCAGCAGCTTCGGGGGAGGGGGGTCGGAGACCCAGTACTTC. The encoded protein is CASSFGGGGSETQYF.

The rearrangement joins TRBV7-6 to TRBJ2-1; 10 bases are shared with TRBD1. Germline V gene sequence: CDR1 SGHVS, CDR2 FNYEAQ. The length of the CDR3 is 16 residues. V was clipped by 1 base and J by 5 bases; unmatched bases: 5. In nucleotides, the CDR3 is TGTGCCAGCAGCTTAGTTGGGACAGGGGCGAACAATGAGCAGTTCTTC. Translating it yields CASSLVGTGANNEQFF.

The chain uses TRBV12-3 or TRBV12-4 and TRBJ1-4; 9 positions match TRBD1. The junction had 9 bases not matched to a gene; V was cut back by 5 bases and J by 8 bases. The CDR3 contains 15 residues. The CDR3 coding sequence is TGTGCCAGCAGTCTGATGACAGGGGGGGGCGAAAAACTGTTTTTT. It encodes CASSLMTGGGEKLFF.

The table lists this clonotype with many counts. This sequence joins TRBV11-2 and TRBJ2-5; D remains ambiguous. V was trimmed by 0 bases and J by 6 bases, leaving 8 bases between them. The CDR3 totals 13 residues. Looked up from germline, CDR1 is SGHAT and CDR2 is FQNNGV. This CDR3 reads CASSLDAGQTQYF. DNA for the CDR3: TGTGCCAGCAGCTTAGATGCCGGTCAGACCCAGTACTTC.

The chain has TRBV12-3 or TRBV12-4 and TRBJ2-7; 10 bases line up with TRBD2. The CDR3 covers 15 residues. Trimming removed 7 bases from V and 0 bases from J; junction bases left unmatched: 6. This CDR3 is CASTVAGGSSYEQYF. CDR3 bases: TGTGCCAGCACCGTAGCGGGAGGAAGCTCCTACGAGCAGTACTTC.

The rearrangement joins TRBV6-1 to TRBJ1-1; D may be TRBD1 (6 bases). The germline CDR1 and CDR2 sequences are MNHNS and SASEGT. The V and J ends lost 3 bases and 5 bases respectively, with 16 bases between them. The length of the CDR3 is 15 residues. The CDR3 here is CASSDRGLALTEAFF. The CDR3 bases are TGTGCCAGCAGTGACCGGGGGCTGGCGCTGACTGAAGCTTTCTTT.

V and J are TRBV4-2 and TRBJ2-5, with D perhaps matching TRBD1 (5 bases). The CDR3 length is 14 residues. Germline CDR1 and CDR2: LGHNA and YNFKEQ. The V and J ends lost 4 bases and 3 bases respectively, with 12 bases between them. Here the CDR3 DNA reads TGTGCCAGCAGCCTGACAGACAGAGAAGAGACCCAGTACTTC. Its translation is CASSLTDREETQYF.

This clonotype was seen a few times. V gene TRBV3-1 combines with J gene TRBJ2-7; 9 bases align to TRBD2. The CDR3 contains 14 residues. Trimming removed 4 bases from V and 2 bases from J; junction bases left unmatched: 3. Germline V gene sequence: CDR1 LGHDT, CDR2 YNNKEL (reference sequence). Here the CDR3 DNA reads TGTGCCAGCAGCCTAGCGGGGGTCGCCTACGAGCAGTACTTC. Its protein is CASSLAGVAYEQYF.

The gene calls are TRBV15 and TRBJ2-7; D unclear. This CDR3 region has 13 residues. Deletions cut 0 bases from V and 7 bases from J, with 10 bases between. Germline V lookup: CDR1 LNHNV, CDR2 YYDKDF (reference sequence). The CDR3 DNA follows: TGTGCCACCAGCAGAGATCGAACCTTGGAGCAGTACTTC. Protein: CATSRDRTLEQYF.

The rearrangement links TRBV7-2 to TRBJ2-5; D may be TRBD1 (5 bases). The CDR3 consists of 15 residues. CDR1 SGHTA and CDR2 FQGNSA come from the germline V gene. Trimming took 6 bases from V and 2 from J, leaving 16 bases between them. CDR3 DNA: TGTGCCAGCAGTGCCCATGGACACCAACAAGAGACCCAGTACTTC. Translation: CASSAHGHQQETQYF. Based on the CDR3 plus reference TRBV7-2 and TRBJ2-5, the full variable domain is GAGVSQSPSNKVTEKGKDVELRCDPISGHTALYWYRQSLGQGLEFLIYFQGNSAPDKSGLPSDRFSAERTGGSVSTLTIQRTQQEDSAVYLCASSAHGHQQETQYFGPGTRLLVL.

J is TRBJ2-3 and V is TRBV21-1; the table calls TRBD1, which could not be checked here. TRBV21-1 is deemed a pseudogene. The CDR3 has 17 residues. This CDR3 reads CASSQLEQDPRTDTQYF. CDR3 in DNA: TGTGCCAGCAGCCAGCTTGAACAGGACCCTCGCACAGATACGCAGTATTTT.